This T cell receptor (beta chain) emerged from a study of T cell changes during pregnancy in multiple sclerosis. The CDR3 spans 13 residues. TCRdb's table, derived via immunoSEQ multiplex PCR, lists solely in-frame clones and lacks some. The sample records some 44,000 clones, around 90% being singletons. This clonotype was obtained from a female donor with multiple sclerosis, enrolled in a pregnancy study. The specimen was CD4+ T cells from peripheral blood mononuclear cells, collected after pregnancy. The chain is built from TRBV21-1 and TRBJ1-6. TRBV21-1 is reported as a pseudogene. In nucleotides, the CDR3 is TGTGCCAGCAGCGGACTGATAGATTCACCCCTCCACTTT. It translates to CASSGLIDSPLHF.